These 14 T cell receptor beta chains came from one sample sequenced in a study of T cell responses to AZD1222 COVID-19 vaccine. TCRdb keeps only in-frame clones here, not all; method: immunoSEQ multiplex PCR. The repertoire holds approximately 74,000 clones, nearly 90% seen once, with approximately 1.3% in the top ten. Sequencing used peripheral blood, obtained 28 days after the second AZD1222 dose. These receptors were obtained from an adult who received the AZD1222 COVID-19 vaccine.

The V gene is TRBV7-2, the J gene TRBJ1-2; 9 bases map to TRBD1. This CDR3 has 13 residues. Germline V gene lookup returns CDR1 SGHTA and CDR2 FQGNSA. V shed 7 bases and J 5 bases; nucleotides not matched to a gene: 5. The CDR3 here is CASTRDREYGYTF. The CDR3 DNA reads TGTGCCAGCACCCGGGACAGGGAGTATGGCTACACCTTC.

This clone appeared once. The J gene is TRBJ2-7, the V gene TRBV19; 7 nucleotides align to TRBD2. The CDR3 is 11 residues long. The junction had 6 bases not matched to a gene; V was cut back by 9 bases and J by 7 bases. Germline CDR1 is LNHDA and CDR2 is SQIVND (reference sequence). The CDR3 sequence is CASGRSREQYF. The CDR3 DNA reads as TGTGCCAGCGGGAGGTCAAGGGAGCAGTACTTC.

The rearrangement joins TRBV6-1 to TRBJ2-3; 10 bases map to TRBD2. V dropped 0 bases and J dropped 14; count of bases not matched to a gene: 11. Germline V lookup: CDR1 MNHNS, CDR2 SASEGT. The CDR3 sequence is 15 residues long. CDR3 in amino acids: CASSEAPGSGRFGYF. CDR3 DNA: TGTGCCAGCAGTGAAGCGCCGGGTAGCGGGAGGTTTGGGTATTTT.

The chain is built from TRBV29-1 and TRBJ2-5, with D unresolved. The V gene lost 6 bases and the J gene lost 1 base, with 12 bases spanning the gap. Germline CDR1 and CDR2: SQVTM and ANQGSEA. This CDR3 is built from 13 residues. The CDR3 nucleotides are TGCAGCGTCGACGGACCGACCCAAGAGACCCAGTACTTC. As protein: CSVDGPTQETQYF.

The chain employs TRBV14 and TRBJ2-1; no firm D call. The CDR3 has 15 amino acids. The ends were cut back, 1 base at V and 5 bases at J, with 12 bases in the middle. CDR1 and CDR2 (germline): SGHDN, FVKESK. This CDR3 reads CASSQGPPWDNEQFF. Here the CDR3 DNA reads TGTGCCAGCAGCCAAGGACCTCCGTGGGACAATGAGCAGTTCTTC.

The chain links TRBV13 to TRBJ2-7; TRBD2 matches at 14 bases. The CDR3 has 16 amino acids. Per the germline V gene, CDR1 is PRHDT and CDR2 is FYEKMQ (reference sequence). V dropped 5 bases and J dropped 3; count of bases not matched to a gene: 6. The CDR3 DNA reads TGTGCCAGCAGCCCCGGGACTAGCGGGAGTTTCTACGAGCAGTACTTC. This sequence encodes CASSPGTSGSFYEQYF.

The V gene is TRBV5-6, the J gene TRBJ1-1; D is ambiguous. Deletions cut 0 bases from V and 1 base from J, with 7 bases between. Germline-derived CDR1 and CDR2 are SGHDT and YYEEEE. The CDR3 covers 14 residues. The CDR3 DNA sequence: TGTGCCAGCAGCTTGGGGCTGTCGAACACTGAAGCTTTCTTT. Amino acid sequence: CASSLGLSNTEAFF.

The genes are TRBV6-5 and TRBJ1-5, with D unresolved. Trimming left V 5 bases short and J 6 bases short, with 11 bases between. The CDR3 has 13 residues. CDR1 and CDR2 (germline): MNHEY, SVGAGI. The CDR3 loop is CASSRENGQPQHF. CDR3 in DNA: TGTGCCAGCAGTCGGGAAAACGGTCAGCCCCAGCATTTT.

This clone was seen at least ten times. This rearrangement joins TRBV30 to TRBJ2-7; D possibly corresponds to TRBD2 (6 bases). Germline V gene data show CDR1 as GTSNPN and CDR2 as SVGIG (reference sequence). Trimming left V 2 bases short and J 2 bases short, with 22 bases between. The CDR3 covers 17 residues. The CDR3 DNA is TGTGCCTGGAGTTACGGGGGAACCCATCGTGTGGCCTACGAGCAGTACTTC. As protein: CAWSYGGTHRVAYEQYF.

The CDR3 DNA is TGCGCCAGCAGCTTGGGACTCCGGACGGAAGGGACCCAGTACTTC. This codes for CASSLGLRTEGTQYF. V and J are TRBV5-1 and TRBJ2-5, with unresolved D. CDR3 length equals 15 residues. Germline V gene lookup returns CDR1 SGHRS and CDR2 YFSETQ. V was trimmed by 0 bases and J by 7 bases, leaving 16 bases between them.

V and J are TRBV5-5 and TRBJ1-1; D is ambiguous. With 0 bases removed from V and 0 bases from J, the gap between germline ends came to 9 bases. CDR3 length: 15 residues. CDR1 and CDR2 from the germline V gene are SGHKS and YYEKEE (reference sequence). The chain's CDR3 is CASSLVNFMNTEAFF. As DNA, the CDR3 is TGTGCCAGCAGCTTGGTGAACTTCATGAACACTGAAGCTTTCTTT.

Concerning this clone itself: Other DNA sequences of this sample code for an identical CDR3. This chain links TRBV6-5 with TRBJ2-7, with D possibly being TRBD1 or TRBD2 (5 bases each). The CDR3 length is 13 residues. Deletions cut 0 bases from V and 5 bases from J, with 8 bases between. CDR1 MNHEY and CDR2 SVGAGI come from the germline V gene. The CDR3 here is CASSYSRGHEQYF. The CDR3 bases are TGTGCCAGCAGTTACTCGAGGGGCCACGAGCAGTACTTC.

The J gene is TRBJ1-1, the V gene TRBV5-1, with D possibly matching TRBD1 (6 bases). This CDR3 comprises 13 residues. V was cut by 5 bases and J by 4 bases, with 12 bases left in between. Germline V CDR1 and CDR2: SGHRS, YFSETQ. The CDR3: CASSPGVVTEAFF. The CDR3 DNA is TGCGCCAGCAGTCCAGGGGTTGTCACTGAAGCTTTCTTT.

The chain employs TRBV11-3 and TRBJ2-2; 8 nucleotides line up with TRBD1. The V segment lost 4 bases and the J segment 4 bases; nucleotides outside the gene matches: 2. The CDR3 loop spans 14 amino acids. The germline gives CDR1 SGHNT, CDR2 YENEEA. CDR3: CASSSGQGTGELFF. CDR3 coding DNA: TGTGCCAGCAGCTCAGGACAGGGCACCGGGGAGCTGTTTTTT.